This T cell receptor (beta chain) was identified in a study of blood T cell repertoires in COVID-19. Overall study: Sites across the United States, Italy and Spain contributed samples from acute and convalescent COVID-19. In each case, the material was cDNA or gDNA derived from T cells, B-cell-depleted T cells, or PBMCs.

Original data processing: By means of reference gene primer amplification, nucleated cell counts were estimated. Method: immunoSEQ multiplex PCR; TCRdb's copy keeps in-frame clones and lacks some. The DNA gave D and trimming, while V, J and clone size come from that table. The data show around 310,000 clones, roughly 90% seen once. Enrolled during active infection, Seattle patients were then followed longitudinally. This TCR was sampled from a woman in her 40s with COVID-19, enrolled during active disease. The specimen was peripheral blood.

CDR3 coding DNA: TGTGCCAGCAGCGCCCCGGGACAGGGACCTCTTCGGAACACTGAAGCTTTCTTT. Protein: CASSAPGQGPLRNTEAFF. This chain links TRBV5-5 with TRBJ1-1; 9 bases match TRBD1. With 4 bases clipped from V and 1 base from J, the junction kept 14 bases outside the gene matches. Germline CDR1 and CDR2: SGHKS and YYEKEE (reference sequence). The CDR3 loop spans 18 amino acids.